This TCR beta chain was sequenced during a study of blood T cell repertoires in COVID-19. On the study more broadly: Acute and convalescent COVID-19 specimens originated in the United States, Italy and Spain. The analysed material was cDNA or gDNA that came from T cells, B-cell-depleted T cells, or PBMCs.

Sequencing was performed with immunoSEQ multiplex PCR; in TCRdb, only in-frame clones are kept and a portion is missing. The table records 75,000 or so clones, approximately 85% of them present only once. CDR1 is SGHNT, CDR2 YYREEE, per germline (reference sequence). This CDR3 comprises 14 residues. A note on this clone: Its ends do not fully match the called genes, so a read error is possible.

This clonotype was sampled from a man aged 70-80 years with acute or convalescent COVID-19. Sequencing used peripheral blood. The V gene is TRBV5-4, the J gene TRBJ2-4; D may be TRBD2 (6 bases). DNA of the CDR3: TGTGCCAGCAGCTTGATAGAGGCGCAGGGCGGGGTGAACTTC. Amino acids: CASSLIEAQGGVNF.